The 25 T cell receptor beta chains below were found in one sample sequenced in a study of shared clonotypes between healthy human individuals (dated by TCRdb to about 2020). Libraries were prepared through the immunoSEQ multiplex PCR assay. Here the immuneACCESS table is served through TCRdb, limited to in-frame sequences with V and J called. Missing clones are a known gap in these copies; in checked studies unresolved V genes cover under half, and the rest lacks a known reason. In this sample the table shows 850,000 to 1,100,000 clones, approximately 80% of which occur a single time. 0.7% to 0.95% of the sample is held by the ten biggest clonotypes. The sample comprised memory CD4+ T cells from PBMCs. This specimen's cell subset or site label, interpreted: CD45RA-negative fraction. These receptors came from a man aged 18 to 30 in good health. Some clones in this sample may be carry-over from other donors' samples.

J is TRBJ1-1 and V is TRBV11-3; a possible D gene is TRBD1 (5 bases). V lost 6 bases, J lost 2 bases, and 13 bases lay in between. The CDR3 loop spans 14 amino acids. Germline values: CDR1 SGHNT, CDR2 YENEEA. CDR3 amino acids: CASSSGGTNTEAFF. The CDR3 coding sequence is TGTGCCAGCAGTTCCGGGGGGACTAACACTGAAGCTTTCTTT.

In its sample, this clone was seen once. CDR3 in amino acids: CASSLRSGEAFF. CDR3 nucleotides: TGTGCCAGCAGTTTACGGTCCGGGGAAGCTTTCTTT. The chain combines TRBV28 with TRBJ1-1; D remains unclear. The CDR3 sequence is 12 residues long. Germline V gene data show CDR1 as MDHEN and CDR2 as SYDVKM. Deletions cut 2 bases from V and 8 bases from J, with 9 bases between.

CDR3 protein: CASSQTGRVVVTDTQYF. DNA for the CDR3: TGTGCCAGCAGCCAGACAGGCAGGGTGGTAGTTACAGATACGCAGTATTTT. The chain couples TRBV4-2 to TRBJ2-3; tentative D call: TRBD1 (6 bases). The CDR3 is made up of 17 amino acids. Germline V CDR1 and CDR2: LGHNA, YNFKEQ. V was cut by 3 bases and J by 3 bases, with 19 bases left in between.

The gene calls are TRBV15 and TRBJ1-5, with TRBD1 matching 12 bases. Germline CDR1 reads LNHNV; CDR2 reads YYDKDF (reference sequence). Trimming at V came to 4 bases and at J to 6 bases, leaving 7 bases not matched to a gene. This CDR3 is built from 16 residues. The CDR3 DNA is TGTGCCACCAGCAAATCCGGGACAGGGGGCGTTCAGCCCCAGCATTTT. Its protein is CATSKSGTGGVQPQHF.

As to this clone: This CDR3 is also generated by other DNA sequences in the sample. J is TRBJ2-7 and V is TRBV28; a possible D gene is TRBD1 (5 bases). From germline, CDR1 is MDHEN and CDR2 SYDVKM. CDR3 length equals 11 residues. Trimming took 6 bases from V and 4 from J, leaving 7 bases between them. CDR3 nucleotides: TGTGCCAGCAGGGGGCGTTACGAGCAGTACTTC. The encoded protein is CASRGRYEQYF.

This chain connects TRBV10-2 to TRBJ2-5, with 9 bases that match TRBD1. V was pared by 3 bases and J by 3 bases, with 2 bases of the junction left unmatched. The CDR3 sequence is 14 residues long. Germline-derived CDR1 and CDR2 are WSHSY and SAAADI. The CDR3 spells CASSDGTGKETQYF. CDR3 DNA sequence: TGCGCCAGCAGTGATGGGACAGGGAAAGAGACCCAGTACTTC.

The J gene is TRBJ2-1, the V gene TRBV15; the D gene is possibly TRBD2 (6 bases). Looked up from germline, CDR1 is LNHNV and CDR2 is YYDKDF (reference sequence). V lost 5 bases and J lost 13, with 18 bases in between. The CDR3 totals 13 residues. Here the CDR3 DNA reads TGTGCCACCAGCCCGGATCAAGGGCGGGATCAGTTCTTC. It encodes CATSPDQGRDQFF.

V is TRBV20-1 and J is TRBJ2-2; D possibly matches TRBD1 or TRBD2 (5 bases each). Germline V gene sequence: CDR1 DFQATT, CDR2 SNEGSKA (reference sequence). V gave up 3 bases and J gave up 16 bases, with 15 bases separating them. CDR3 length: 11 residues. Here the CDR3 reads CSASHPLGTFF. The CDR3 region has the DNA TGCAGTGCTAGCCATCCACTAGGGACGTTTTTT.

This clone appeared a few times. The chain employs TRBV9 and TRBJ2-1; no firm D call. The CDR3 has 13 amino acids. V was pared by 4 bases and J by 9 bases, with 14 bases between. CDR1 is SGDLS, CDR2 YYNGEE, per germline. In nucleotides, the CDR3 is TGTGCCAGCAGCAAGGTAAAAGCCGGTGAGCAGTTCTTC. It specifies CASSKVKAGEQFF.

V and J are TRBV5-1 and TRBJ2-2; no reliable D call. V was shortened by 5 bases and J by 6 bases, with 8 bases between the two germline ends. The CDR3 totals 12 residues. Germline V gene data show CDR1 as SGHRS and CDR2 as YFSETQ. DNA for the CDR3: TGCGCCAGCAGAGGGTACGCCGGGGAGCTGTTTTTT. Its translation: CASRGYAGELFF.

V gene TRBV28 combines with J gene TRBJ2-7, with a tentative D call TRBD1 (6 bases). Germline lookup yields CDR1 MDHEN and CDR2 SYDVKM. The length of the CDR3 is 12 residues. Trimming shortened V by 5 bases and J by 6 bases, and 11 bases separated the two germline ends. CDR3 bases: TGTGCCAGCAGTGTTCTAGGGGGCGAGCAGTACTTC. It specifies CASSVLGGEQYF. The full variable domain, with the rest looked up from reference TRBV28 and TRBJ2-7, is DVKVTQSSRYLVKRTGEKVFLECVQDMDHENMFWYRQDPGLGLRLIYFSYDVKMKEKGDIPEGYSVSREKKERFSLILESASTNQTSMYLCASSVLGGEQYFGPGTRLTVT.

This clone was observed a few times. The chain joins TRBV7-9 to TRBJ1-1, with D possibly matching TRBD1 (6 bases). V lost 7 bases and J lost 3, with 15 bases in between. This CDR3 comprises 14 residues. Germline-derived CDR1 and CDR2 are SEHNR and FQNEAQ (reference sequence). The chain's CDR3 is CASTLGGVDTEAFF. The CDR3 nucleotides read TGTGCCAGCACCCTAGGGGGGGTTGACACTGAAGCTTTCTTT.

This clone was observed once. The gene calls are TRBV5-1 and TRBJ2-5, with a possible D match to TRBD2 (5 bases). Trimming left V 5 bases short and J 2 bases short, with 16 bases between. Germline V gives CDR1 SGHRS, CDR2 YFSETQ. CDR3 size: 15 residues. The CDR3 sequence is CASRRGRSGQETQYF. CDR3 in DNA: TGCGCCAGCAGACGCGGGCGCAGTGGACAAGAGACCCAGTACTTC.

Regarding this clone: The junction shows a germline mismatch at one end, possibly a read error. CDR3 sequence reads: CASSHTAYDEQFF. The DNA for the CDR3 is TGTGCCAGCTCCCACACGGCCTACGATGAGCAGTTCTTC. The chain recombines TRBV18 with TRBJ2-1; D gene ambiguous. The CDR3 has 13 amino acids. Germline loops: CDR1 KGHSH, CDR2 LQKENI.

The CDR3, as DNA: TGCGCCAGCACCCCCGACTTCTTCCGCTCCTACAATGAGCAGTTCTTC. It is translated as CASTPDFFRSYNEQFF. This rearrangement joins TRBV5-1 to TRBJ2-1; D gene ambiguous. CDR3 length: 16 residues. Germline assignment: CDR1 SGHRS and CDR2 YFSETQ. V dropped 6 bases and J dropped 0 bases, with 16 bases sitting between them.

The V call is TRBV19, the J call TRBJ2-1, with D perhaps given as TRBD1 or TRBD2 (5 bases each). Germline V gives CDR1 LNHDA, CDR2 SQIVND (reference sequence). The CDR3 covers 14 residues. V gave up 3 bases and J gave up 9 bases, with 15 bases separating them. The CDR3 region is CASSISPRDGEQFF. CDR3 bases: TGTGCCAGTAGTATTTCCCCTCGGGACGGTGAGCAGTTCTTC.

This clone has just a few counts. CDR3 nucleotide sequence: TGTGCCAGCAGCCGACAGGGGTACTATGGCTACACCTTC. This encodes CASSRQGYYGYTF. This rearrangement joins TRBV6-5 to TRBJ1-2; TRBD1 matches 8 bases. This CDR3 comprises 13 residues. The junction had 3 bases not matched to a gene; V was cut back by 6 bases and J by 3 bases. The germline gives CDR1 MNHEY, CDR2 SVGAGI.

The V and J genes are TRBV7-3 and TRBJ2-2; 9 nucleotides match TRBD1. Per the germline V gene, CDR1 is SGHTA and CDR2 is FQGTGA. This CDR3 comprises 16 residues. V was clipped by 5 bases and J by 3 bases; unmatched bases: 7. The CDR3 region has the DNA TGTGCCAGCAGCCCCCGGACAGGGGCGTACACCGGGGAGCTGTTTTTT. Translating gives CASSPRTGAYTGELFF.

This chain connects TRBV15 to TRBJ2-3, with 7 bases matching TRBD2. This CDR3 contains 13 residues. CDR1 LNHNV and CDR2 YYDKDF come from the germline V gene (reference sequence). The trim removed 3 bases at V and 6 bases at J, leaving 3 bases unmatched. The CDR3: CATSRWGGDTQYF. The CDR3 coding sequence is TGTGCCACCAGCAGGTGGGGGGGGGATACGCAGTATTTT.

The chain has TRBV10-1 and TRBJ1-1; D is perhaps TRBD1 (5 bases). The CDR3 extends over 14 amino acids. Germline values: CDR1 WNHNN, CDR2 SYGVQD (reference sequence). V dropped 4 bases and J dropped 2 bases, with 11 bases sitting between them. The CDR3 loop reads CASSAGQGNTEAFF. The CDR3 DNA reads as TGCGCCAGCAGTGCGGGGCAGGGAAACACTGAAGCTTTCTTT.

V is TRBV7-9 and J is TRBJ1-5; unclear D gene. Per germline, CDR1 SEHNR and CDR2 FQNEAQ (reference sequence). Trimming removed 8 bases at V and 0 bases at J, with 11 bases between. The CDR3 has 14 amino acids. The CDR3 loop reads CASDPVNSNQPQHF. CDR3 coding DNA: TGTGCCAGCGACCCCGTTAATAGCAATCAGCCCCAGCATTTT.

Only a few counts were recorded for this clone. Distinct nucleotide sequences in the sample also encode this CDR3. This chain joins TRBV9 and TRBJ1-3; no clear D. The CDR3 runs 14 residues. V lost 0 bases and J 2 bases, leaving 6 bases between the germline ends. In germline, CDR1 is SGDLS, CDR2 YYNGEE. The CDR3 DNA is TGTGCCAGCAGCGTAGGGGGTACTGGAAACACCATATATTTT. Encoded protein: CASSVGGTGNTIYF.

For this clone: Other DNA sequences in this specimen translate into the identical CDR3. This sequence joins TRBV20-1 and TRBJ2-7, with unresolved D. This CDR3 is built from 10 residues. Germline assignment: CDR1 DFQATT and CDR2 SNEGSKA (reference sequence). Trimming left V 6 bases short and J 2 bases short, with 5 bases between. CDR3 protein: CSAEAYEQYF. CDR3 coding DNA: TGCAGTGCCGAGGCCTACGAGCAGTACTTC.

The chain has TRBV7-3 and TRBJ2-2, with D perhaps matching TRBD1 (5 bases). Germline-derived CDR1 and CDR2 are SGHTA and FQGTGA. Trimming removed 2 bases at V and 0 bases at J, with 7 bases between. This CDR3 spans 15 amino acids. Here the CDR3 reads CASSLVGPNTGELFF. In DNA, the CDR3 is TGTGCCAGCAGCTTAGTGGGGCCGAACACCGGGGAGCTGTTTTTT.

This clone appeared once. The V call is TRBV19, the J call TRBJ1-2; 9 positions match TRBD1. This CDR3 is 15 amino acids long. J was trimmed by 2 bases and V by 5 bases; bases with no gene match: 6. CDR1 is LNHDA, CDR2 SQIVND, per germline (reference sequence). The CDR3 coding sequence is TGTGCCAGTAGTGCCCCGGGACAGGGAAACTATGGCTACACCTTC. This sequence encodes CASSAPGQGNYGYTF.